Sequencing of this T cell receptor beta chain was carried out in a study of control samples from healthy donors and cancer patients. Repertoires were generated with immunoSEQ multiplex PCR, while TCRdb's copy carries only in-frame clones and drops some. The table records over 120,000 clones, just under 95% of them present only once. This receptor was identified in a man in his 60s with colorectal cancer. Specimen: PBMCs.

The CDR3 sequence is CASRGPGGDGYTF. CDR3 DNA sequence: TGTGCCAGCAGGGGGCCCGGAGGGGATGGCTACACCTTC. V gene TRBV6-5 combines with J gene TRBJ1-2, with D possibly being TRBD1 (5 bases). The ends were cut back, 6 bases at V and 6 bases at J, with 14 bases in the middle. Per the germline V gene, CDR1 is MNHEY and CDR2 is SVGAGI. CDR3 size: 13 residues.